A selection of T cell receptor beta chains follows, all from one sample in a study of tumor and adjacent non-tumor tissue in lung cancer. TCRdb re-called the multiplex PCR reads through MiXCR, storing one row per CDR3 protein. The sample comprises more than 90,000 distinct CDR3 sequences, about 70% of which are singletons, and around 18% rests with the top ten. The sequenced sample consisted of lung tumor tissue. Source of these receptors: a man between 60 and 70 years old with non-small cell lung cancer. Both conserved end residues are part of each CDR3. D genes are given only for firm matches. Clone size is shown for a subset of rows, as once, few, many or a class of expanded clone.

d_gene	abundance	v_gene	j_gene	CDR3aa	CDR3nt
NA	NA	TRBV4-3	TRBJ2-7	CASSQAWTTGEQYF	TGCGCCAGCAGCCAAGCTTGGACGACCGGCGAGCAGTACTTC
NA	few	TRBV6-5	TRBJ1-1	CASSASGGRVTGAFF	TGTGCCAGCAGTGCGTCCGGAGGGAGGGTCACTGGAGCTTTCTTT
TRBD2	NA	TRBV12-3/TRBV12-4	TRBJ2-1	CASSSQGGRYNEQLF	TGTGCCAGCAGCTCGCAGGGCGGGAGGTACAATGAGCAGTTGTTC
TRBD1	NA	TRBV11-1	TRBJ1-2	CASSLDGTASDGYTF	TGTGCCAGCAGCTTAGACGGGACAGCTTCTGATGGCTACACCTTC
NA	NA	TRBV19	TRBJ1-2	CASSIGGTYGYTF	TGTGCCAGTAGTATCGGGGGGACCTATGGCTACACCTTC
NA	NA	TRBV19	TRBJ1-5	CASSTIEGGSNQPQHF	TGTGCCAGTAGTACTATTGAGGGAGGAAGCAATCAGCCCCAGCATTTT
TRBD1	many	TRBV5-5	TRBJ2-7	CASSPRDSLYEQYF	TGTGCCAGCAGCCCACGGGACAGTCTCTACGAGCAGTACTTC
TRBD1	NA	TRBV7-9	TRBJ1-2	CAISPGQVYGYTF	TGTGCCATCAGCCCGGGACAGGTCTATGGCTACACCTTC
NA	NA	TRBV24-1	TRBJ2-1	CATNHPGGTSRNEQFF	TGTGCCACCAATCATCCCGGCGGGACCTCGAGGAATGAGCAGTTCTTC
NA	NA	TRBV29-1	TRBJ1-2	CSVETRPNYGYAF	TGTAGCGTCGAGACCCGACCTAACTATGGCTACGCCTTC
NA	many	TRBV6-2/TRBV6-3	TRBJ2-5	CASSTHGRDGETQYF	TGTGCCAGCAGTACGCACGGCAGGGACGGAGAGACCCAGTACTTC
TRBD1	few	TRBV11-2	TRBJ2-7	CVSRRTGIYEQYF	TGTGTCAGTAGACGGACAGGGATCTACGAGCAGTACTTC
NA	NA	TRBV6-1	TRBJ1-2	CASNENGGYTF	TGTGCCAGCAATGAAAACGGTGGCTACACCTTC
TRBD1	once	TRBV30	TRBJ1-2	CACSPRDRIYYGYTF	TGTGCCTGTAGCCCACGGGACAGAATTTACTATGGCTATACCTTC
TRBD2	few	TRBV15	TRBJ2-1	CATSREAGGNNEQFF	TGTGCCACCAGCAGAGAAGCGGGAGGGAACAATGAGCAGTTCTTC
NA	NA	TRBV12-3/TRBV12-4	TRBJ2-7	CASSPGTTYEQYF	TGTGCCAGCAGTCCCGGGACCACCTACGAGCAGTACTTC
TRBD1	NA	TRBV6-2/TRBV6-3	TRBJ1-2	CASSPPTGACGYTF	TGTGCCAGCAGCCCCCCGACAGGGGCATGTGGCTACACCTTC
TRBD2	few	TRBV20-1	TRBJ2-7	CSAKTSGRVYEQYF	TGCAGTGCAAAGACTAGCGGGAGAGTATACGAGCAGTACTTC